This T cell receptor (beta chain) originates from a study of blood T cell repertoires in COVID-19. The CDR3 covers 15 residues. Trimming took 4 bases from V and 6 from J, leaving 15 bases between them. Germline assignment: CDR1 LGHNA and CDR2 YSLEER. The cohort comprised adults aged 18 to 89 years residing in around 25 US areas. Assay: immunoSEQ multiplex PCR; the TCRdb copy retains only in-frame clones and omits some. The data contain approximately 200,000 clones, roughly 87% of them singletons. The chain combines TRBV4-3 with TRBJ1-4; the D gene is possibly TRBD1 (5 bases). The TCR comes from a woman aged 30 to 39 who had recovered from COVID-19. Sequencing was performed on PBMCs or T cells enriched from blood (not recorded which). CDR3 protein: CASSPQRGGDEKLFF. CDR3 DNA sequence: TGCGCCAGCAGCCCCCAAAGGGGTGGGGATGAAAAACTGTTTTTT.